These T cell receptor beta chains were read from a single sample in a study of shared clonotypes between healthy human individuals. Using immunoSEQ multiplex PCR, the repertoire was profiled, and TCRdb retains in-frame clones only, with some absent. This sample has 2 million to 2.5 million clones; over 90% occur once, and the top ten carry under 0.45%. Sequencing used naive CD4+ T cells from PBMCs. All receptors derive from a man aged 18 to 30 in good health. Some clones in this sample may be carry-over from other donors' samples. Both conserved end residues are part of each CDR3. D genes are given only for firm matches. Clone size is stated in some rows and not others, as once, few, many or a class when expanded.

>TRBD1|TRBJ1-2|TRBV7-9|once
TGTGCCAGCAGCTTAACCACAAGGGGGCTATTATATGGCTACACCTTC
CASSLTTRGLLYGYTF
>TRBD1|TRBJ1-4|TRBV7-8|once
TGTGCCAGTGACCGGGACAGGGGGCTTGATGATGAAAAACTGTTTTTT
CASDRDRGLDDEKLFF
>TRBD2|TRBJ2-2|TRBV19|.
TGTGCCGGCGGACTAGCGGGAGGGCCTGGCACCGGGGAGCTGTTTTTT
CAGGLAGGPGTGELFF
>.|TRBJ1-1|TRBV5-1|once
TGCGCCAGCAGCTTAGTGGGGGGCGGTGAAGCTTTCTTT
CASSLVGGGEAFF
>TRBD2|TRBJ2-1|TRBV5-4|.
TGTGCCAGCAGCTTGGGCTCTAGCGGAGATTACAATGAGCAGTTCTTC
CASSLGSSGDYNEQFF
>.|TRBJ2-4|TRBV29-1|once
TGCAGCGTTGAATCGGCAGGGACCAAAAACATTCAGTACTTC
CSVESAGTKNIQYF
>TRBD2|TRBJ2-7|TRBV6-5|.
TGTGCCAGCAGGGACGCTTCTAGCGGAGGCTACGAGCAGTACTTC
CASRDASSGGYEQYF
>.|TRBJ2-1|TRBV7-9|.
TGTGCCAGCCGAGACGCGCGGAGGGGGAATGAGCAGTTCTTC
CASRDARRGNEQFF
>.|TRBJ1-5|TRBV20-1|few
TGCAGTGCCACACAGGGATTGCCCCAGCATTTT
CSATQGLPQHF
>.|TRBJ1-1|TRBV30|few
TGTGCCTGGAGTGAGGGGCACACTGAAGCTTTCTTT
CAWSEGHTEAFF
>.|TRBJ1-1|TRBV6-5|.
TGTGCCAGCAGCCAGGGACTCAACAAAGCTTTCTTT
CASSQGLNKAFF
>TRBD1|TRBJ1-5|TRBV28|.
TGTGCCAGCAGCATTGGACAGGGGCATCAGCCCCAGCATTTT
CASSIGQGHQPQHF
>.|TRBJ1-1|TRBV5-6|.
TGTGCCAGCAGCTTGGGAGGAAACACTGAAGCTTTCTTT
CASSLGGNTEAFF
>.|TRBJ1-3|TRBV19|.
TGTGCCAGTAGGATGAAGGGTGGAAACACCATATATTTT
CASRMKGGNTIYF
>.|TRBJ1-2|TRBV11-3|.
TGTGCCAGCAGCTCCTCGGATGGCTACACCTTC
CASSSSDGYTF
>TRBD1|TRBJ2-7|TRBV7-9|.
TGTGCCAGCAGCTTCGGGACAGGCGAGCAGTACTTC
CASSFGTGEQYF
>.|TRBJ1-3|TRBV2|.
TGTGCCAGCAGTGCCGGGGCGCAATCTGGAAACACCATATATTTT
CASSAGAQSGNTIYF
>.|TRBJ1-2|TRBV6-7|.
TGTGCCAGCAGTTACTCCTGGTTCCTGCATGTGTATGGCTACACCTTC
CASSYSWFLHVYGYTF
>.|TRBJ1-4|TRBV5-1|.
TGCGCCAGCAGCTTGTTAACCGCGAATGAAAAACTGTTTTTT
CASSLLTANEKLFF
>.|TRBJ2-7|TRBV7-2|.
TGTGCCAGCACCGAATATAGGGCTAGCCTGTCCTACGAGCAGTACTTC
CASTEYRASLSYEQYF
>.|TRBJ2-5|TRBV5-4|.
TGTGCCAGCAGCTTTTATGGGGAGACCCAGTACTTC
CASSFYGETQYF
>.|TRBJ1-2|TRBV14|.
TGTGCCAGCAGCCGTAGACAGGCATGGAACTATGGCTACACCTTC
CASSRRQAWNYGYTF
>.|TRBJ2-5|TRBV27|.
TGTGCCAGCGGTCTGCCCGGGGTAAGAGAGACCCAGTACTTC
CASGLPGVRETQYF
>.|TRBJ1-2|TRBV10-3|few
TGTGCCATCAGTGAAGGAGGTGGAGGCTACACCTTC
CAISEGGGGYTF
>TRBD1|TRBJ2-5|TRBV7-9|.
TGTGCCAGCAGCTCCAGGGGGCTTTTAGAGACCCAGTACTTC
CASSSRGLLETQYF
>TRBD2|TRBJ2-1|TRBV7-2|.
TGTGCCAGCAGCTTATTGGGACTAGCGGGAGGTAAGGGTGAGCAGTTCTTC
CASSLLGLAGGKGEQFF
>TRBD1|TRBJ1-2|TRBV28|.
TGTGCCAGCAGTTACCAAGGGACAGGGGGAGTGAATGGCTACACCTTC
CASSYQGTGGVNGYTF
>.|TRBJ1-2|TRBV28|.
TGTGCCAGCAGTTTGGGGTTAGGGTTGGGTGGCTACACCTTC
CASSLGLGLGGYTF
>TRBD2|TRBJ2-5|TRBV5-1|.
TGCGCCAGCAGCGGGGGAGGGCAAGAGACCCAGTACTTC
CASSGGGQETQYF
>TRBD2|TRBJ2-2|TRBV28|.
TGTGCCAGCAGTGCAAGCGGGAGGGCCCTCACCGGGGAGCTGTTTTTT
CASSASGRALTGELFF
>TRBD2|TRBJ2-1|TRBV10-2|.
TGCGCCAGCAGAGTCACTAGCGGGAGTACGGATGAGCAGTTCTTC
CASRVTSGSTDEQFF
>.|TRBJ1-5|TRBV30|few
TGTGCCTGGACTGGCACAGGATACGATCAGCCCCAGCATTTT
CAWTGTGYDQPQHF
>TRBD1|TRBJ2-2|TRBV5-1|.
TGCGCCAGCAGCAGGGTGCAGGGGGACACCGGGGAGCTGTTTTTT
CASSRVQGDTGELFF
>.|TRBJ2-7|TRBV10-3|once
TGTGCCATCACCCATGGCCAAGGGAACTACGAGCAGTACTTC
CAITHGQGNYEQYF
>TRBD2|TRBJ2-1|TRBV29-1|.
TGCAGCCTAAGAAAAGCGGGAGCGGGAGGGAATGAGCAGTTCTTC
CSLRKAGAGGNEQFF
>.|TRBJ1-5|TRBV7-9|.
TGTGCCAGCAGCCCGGGGGATAGCAATCAGCCCCAGCATTTT
CASSPGDSNQPQHF